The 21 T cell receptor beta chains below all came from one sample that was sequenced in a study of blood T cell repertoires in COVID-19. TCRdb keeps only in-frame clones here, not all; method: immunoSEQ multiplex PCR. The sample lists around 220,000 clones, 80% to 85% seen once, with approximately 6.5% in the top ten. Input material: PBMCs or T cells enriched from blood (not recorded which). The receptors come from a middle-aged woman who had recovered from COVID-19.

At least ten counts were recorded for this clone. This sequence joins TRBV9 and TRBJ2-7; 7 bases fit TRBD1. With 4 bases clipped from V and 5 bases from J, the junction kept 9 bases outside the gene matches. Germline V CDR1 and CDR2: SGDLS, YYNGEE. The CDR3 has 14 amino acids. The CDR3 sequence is CASSSHRGSNEQYF. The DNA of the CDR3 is TGTGCCAGCAGCTCCCACAGGGGTAGCAACGAGCAGTACTTC.

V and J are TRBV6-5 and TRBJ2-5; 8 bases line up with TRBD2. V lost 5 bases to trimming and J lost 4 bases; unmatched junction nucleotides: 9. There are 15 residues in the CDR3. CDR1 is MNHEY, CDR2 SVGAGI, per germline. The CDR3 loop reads CASSTTKRGPETQYF. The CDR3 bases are TGTGCCAGCAGTACCACTAAGCGGGGGCCAGAGACCCAGTACTTC.

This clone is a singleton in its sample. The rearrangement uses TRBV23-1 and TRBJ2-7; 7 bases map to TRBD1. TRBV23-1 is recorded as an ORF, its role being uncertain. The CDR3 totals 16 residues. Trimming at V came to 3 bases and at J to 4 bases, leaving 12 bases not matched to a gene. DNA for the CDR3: TGCGCCAGCAGTCATCCAGACAGGGTAGAGGGGTACGAGCAGTACTTC. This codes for CASSHPDRVEGYEQYF.

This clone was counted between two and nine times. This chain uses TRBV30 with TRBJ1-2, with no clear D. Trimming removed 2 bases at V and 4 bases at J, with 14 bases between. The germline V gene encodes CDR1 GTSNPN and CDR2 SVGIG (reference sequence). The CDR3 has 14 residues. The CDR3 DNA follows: TGTGCCTGGAGTCCCGGGAGAGGCGGCTATGGCTACACCTTC. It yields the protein CAWSPGRGGYGYTF.

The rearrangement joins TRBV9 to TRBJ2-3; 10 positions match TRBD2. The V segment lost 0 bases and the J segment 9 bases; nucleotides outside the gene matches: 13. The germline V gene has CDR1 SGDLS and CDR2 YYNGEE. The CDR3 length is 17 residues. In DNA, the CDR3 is TGTGCCAGCAGCGTAGATTCTAGCGGGAGCATGCCGCTGACGCAGTATTTT. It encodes CASSVDSSGSMPLTQYF.

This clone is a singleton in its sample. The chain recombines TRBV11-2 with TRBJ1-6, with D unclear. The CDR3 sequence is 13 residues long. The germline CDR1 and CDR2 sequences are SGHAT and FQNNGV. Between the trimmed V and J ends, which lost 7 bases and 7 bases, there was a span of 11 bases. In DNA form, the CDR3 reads TGTGCCAGCATCCCAATTCCCAATTCACCCCTCCACTTT. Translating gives CASIPIPNSPLHF.

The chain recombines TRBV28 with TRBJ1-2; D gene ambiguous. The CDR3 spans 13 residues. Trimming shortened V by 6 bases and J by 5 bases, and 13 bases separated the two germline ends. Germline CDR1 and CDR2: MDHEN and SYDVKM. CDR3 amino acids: CASRSPAGYGYTF. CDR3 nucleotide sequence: TGTGCCAGCAGGTCCCCGGCCGGGTATGGCTACACCTTC.

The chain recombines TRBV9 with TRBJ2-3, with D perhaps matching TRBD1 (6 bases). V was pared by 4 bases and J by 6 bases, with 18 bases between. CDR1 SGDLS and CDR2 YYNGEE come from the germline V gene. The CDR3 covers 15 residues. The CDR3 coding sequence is TGTGCCAGCAGCCCCGCCGCTCGGCAGGGGGATACGCAGTATTTT. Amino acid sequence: CASSPAARQGDTQYF.

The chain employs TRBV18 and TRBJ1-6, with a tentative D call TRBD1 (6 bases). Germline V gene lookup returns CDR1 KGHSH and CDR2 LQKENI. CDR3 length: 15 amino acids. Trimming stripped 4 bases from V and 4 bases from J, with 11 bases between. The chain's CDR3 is CASSLGQLYNSPLHF. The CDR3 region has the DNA TGTGCCAGCTCACTTGGACAGTTGTATAATTCACCCCTCCACTTT.

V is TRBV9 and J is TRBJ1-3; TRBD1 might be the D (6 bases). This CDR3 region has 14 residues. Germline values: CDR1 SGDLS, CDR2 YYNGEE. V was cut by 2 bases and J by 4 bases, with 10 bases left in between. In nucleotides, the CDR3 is TGTGCCAGCAGCGTTTCAGGGGTCGGAAACACCATATATTTT. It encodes CASSVSGVGNTIYF.

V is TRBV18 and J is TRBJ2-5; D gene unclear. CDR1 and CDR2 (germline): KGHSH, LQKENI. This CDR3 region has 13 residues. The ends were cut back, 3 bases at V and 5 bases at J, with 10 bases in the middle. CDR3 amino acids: CASSPPTQETQYF. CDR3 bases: TGTGCCAGCTCACCGCCCACACAGGAGACCCAGTACTTC.

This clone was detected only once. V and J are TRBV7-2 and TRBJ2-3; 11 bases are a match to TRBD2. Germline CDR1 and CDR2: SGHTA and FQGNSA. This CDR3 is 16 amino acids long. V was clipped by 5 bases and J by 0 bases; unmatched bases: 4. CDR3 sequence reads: CASSPGLAGSTDTQYF. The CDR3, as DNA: TGTGCCAGCAGCCCCGGACTAGCGGGTAGCACAGATACGCAGTATTTT.

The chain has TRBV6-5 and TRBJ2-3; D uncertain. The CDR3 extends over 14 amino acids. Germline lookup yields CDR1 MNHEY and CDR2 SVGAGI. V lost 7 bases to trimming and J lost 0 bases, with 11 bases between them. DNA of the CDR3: TGTGCCAGCAACCCACTGACTAGCACAGATACGCAGTATTTT. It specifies CASNPLTSTDTQYF.

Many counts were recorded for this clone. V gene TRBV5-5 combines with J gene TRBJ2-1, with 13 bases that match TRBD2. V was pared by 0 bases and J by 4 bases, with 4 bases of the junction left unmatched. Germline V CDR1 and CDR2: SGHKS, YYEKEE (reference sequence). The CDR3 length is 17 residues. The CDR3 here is CASSLATSGRGYNEQFF. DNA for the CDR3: TGTGCCAGCAGCTTGGCCACTAGCGGGAGGGGGTACAATGAGCAGTTCTTC.

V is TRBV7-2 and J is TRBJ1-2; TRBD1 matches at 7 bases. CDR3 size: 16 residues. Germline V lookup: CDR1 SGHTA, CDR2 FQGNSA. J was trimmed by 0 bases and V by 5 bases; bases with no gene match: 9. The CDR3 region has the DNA TGTGCCAGCAGCCCCCGACAGGGAGTAGCTAACTATGGCTACACCTTC. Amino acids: CASSPRQGVANYGYTF.

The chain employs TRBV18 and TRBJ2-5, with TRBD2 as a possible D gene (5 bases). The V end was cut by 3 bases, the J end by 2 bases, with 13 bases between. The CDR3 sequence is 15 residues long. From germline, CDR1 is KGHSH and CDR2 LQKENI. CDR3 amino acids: CASSPQASRQETQYF. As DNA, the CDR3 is TGTGCCAGCTCACCTCAGGCTAGCAGGCAAGAGACCCAGTACTTC. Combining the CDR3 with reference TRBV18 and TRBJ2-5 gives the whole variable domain NAGVMQNPRHLVRRRGQEARLRCSPMKGHSHVYWYRQLPEEGLKFMVYLQKENIIDESGMPKERFSAEFPKEGPSILRIQQVVRGDSAAYFCASSPQASRQETQYFGPGTRLLVL.

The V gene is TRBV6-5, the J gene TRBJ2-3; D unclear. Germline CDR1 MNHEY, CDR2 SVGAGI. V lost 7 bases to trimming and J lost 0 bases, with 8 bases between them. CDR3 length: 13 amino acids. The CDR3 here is CASNMASTDTQYF. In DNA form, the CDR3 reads TGTGCCAGCAATATGGCTAGCACAGATACGCAGTATTTT.

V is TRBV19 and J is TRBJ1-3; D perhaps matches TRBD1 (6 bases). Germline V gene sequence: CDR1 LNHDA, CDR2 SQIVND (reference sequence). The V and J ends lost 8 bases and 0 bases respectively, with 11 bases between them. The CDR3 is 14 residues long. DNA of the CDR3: TGTGCCAGTTCCACAGGGAGCTCTGGAAACACCATATATTTT. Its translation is CASSTGSSGNTIYF.

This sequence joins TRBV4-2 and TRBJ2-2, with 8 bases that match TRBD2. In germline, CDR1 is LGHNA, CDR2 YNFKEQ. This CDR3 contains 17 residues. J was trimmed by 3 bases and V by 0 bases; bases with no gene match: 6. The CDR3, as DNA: TGTGCCAGCAGCCAAGATATAAGCGGGAGCTACACCGGGGAGCTGTTTTTT. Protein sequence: CASSQDISGSYTGELFF.

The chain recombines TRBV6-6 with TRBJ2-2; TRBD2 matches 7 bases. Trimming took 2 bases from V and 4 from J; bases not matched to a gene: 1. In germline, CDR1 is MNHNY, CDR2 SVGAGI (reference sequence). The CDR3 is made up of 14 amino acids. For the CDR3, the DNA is TGTGCCAGCAGTTACGGGACTATCACCGGGGAGCTGTTTTTT. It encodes CASSYGTITGELFF.

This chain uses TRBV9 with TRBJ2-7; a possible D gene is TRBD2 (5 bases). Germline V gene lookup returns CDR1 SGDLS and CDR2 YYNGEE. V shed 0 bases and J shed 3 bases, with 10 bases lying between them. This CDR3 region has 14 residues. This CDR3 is CASSVAQRSYEQYF. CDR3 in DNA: TGTGCCAGCAGCGTAGCCCAGCGGAGCTACGAGCAGTACTTC.